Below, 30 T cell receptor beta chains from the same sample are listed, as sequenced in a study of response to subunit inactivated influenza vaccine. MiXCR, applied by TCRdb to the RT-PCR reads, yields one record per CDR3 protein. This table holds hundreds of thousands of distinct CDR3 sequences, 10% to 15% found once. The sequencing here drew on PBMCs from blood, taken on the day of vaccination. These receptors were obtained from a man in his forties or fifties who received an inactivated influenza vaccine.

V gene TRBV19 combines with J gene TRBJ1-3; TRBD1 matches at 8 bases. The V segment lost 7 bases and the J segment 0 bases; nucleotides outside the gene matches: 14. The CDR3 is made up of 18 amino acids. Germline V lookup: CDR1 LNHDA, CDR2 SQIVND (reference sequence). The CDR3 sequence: CASTNLRTGKSSGNTIYF. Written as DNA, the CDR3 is TGTGCCAGTACCAACCTCAGGACAGGGAAGAGCTCTGGAAACACCATATATTTT.

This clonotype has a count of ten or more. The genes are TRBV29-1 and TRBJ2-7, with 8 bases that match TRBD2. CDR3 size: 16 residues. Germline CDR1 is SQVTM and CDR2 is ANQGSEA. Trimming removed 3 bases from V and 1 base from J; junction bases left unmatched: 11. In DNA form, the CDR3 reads TGCAGCGTTGACCGTCGTCTAGCGGGTCATTCCTACGAGCAGTACTTC. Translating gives CSVDRRLAGHSYEQYF.

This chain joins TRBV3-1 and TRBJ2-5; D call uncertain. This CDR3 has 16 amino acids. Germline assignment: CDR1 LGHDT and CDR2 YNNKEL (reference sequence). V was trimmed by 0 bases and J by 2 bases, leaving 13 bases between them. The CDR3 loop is CASSQDKLIKQETQYF. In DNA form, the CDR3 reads TGTGCCAGCAGCCAAGATAAGCTAATCAAGCAAGAGACCCAGTACTTC.

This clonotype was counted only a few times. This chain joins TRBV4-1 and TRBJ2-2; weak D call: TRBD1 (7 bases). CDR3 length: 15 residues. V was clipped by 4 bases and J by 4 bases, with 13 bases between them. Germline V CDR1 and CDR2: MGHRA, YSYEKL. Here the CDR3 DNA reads TGCGCCAGCAGCCCCAACAGGGGACTCACCGGGGAGCTGTTTTTT. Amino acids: CASSPNRGLTGELFF.

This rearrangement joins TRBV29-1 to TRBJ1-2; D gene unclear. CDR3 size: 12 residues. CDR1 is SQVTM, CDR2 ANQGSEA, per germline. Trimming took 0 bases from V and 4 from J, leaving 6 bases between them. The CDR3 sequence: CSVEDRRYGYTF. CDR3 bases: TGCAGCGTTGAAGATCGTCGCTATGGCTACACCTTC. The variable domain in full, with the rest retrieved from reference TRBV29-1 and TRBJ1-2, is SAVISQKPSRDICQRGTSLTIQCQVDSQVTMMFWYRQQPGQSLTLIATANQGSEATYESGFVIDKFPISRPNLTFSTLTVSNMSPEDSSIYLCSVEDRRYGYTFGSGTRLTVV.

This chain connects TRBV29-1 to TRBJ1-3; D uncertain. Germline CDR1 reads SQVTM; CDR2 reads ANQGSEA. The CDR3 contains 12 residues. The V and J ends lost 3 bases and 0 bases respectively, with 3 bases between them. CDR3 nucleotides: TGCAGCGTTGAGTTCTCTGGAAACACCATATATTTT. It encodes CSVEFSGNTIYF.

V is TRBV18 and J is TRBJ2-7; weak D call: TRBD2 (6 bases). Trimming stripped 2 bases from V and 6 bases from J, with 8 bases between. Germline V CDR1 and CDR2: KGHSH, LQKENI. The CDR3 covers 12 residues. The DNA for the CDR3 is TGTGCCAGCTCACCAGGGGGGATCGAGCAGTACTTC. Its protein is CASSPGGIEQYF.

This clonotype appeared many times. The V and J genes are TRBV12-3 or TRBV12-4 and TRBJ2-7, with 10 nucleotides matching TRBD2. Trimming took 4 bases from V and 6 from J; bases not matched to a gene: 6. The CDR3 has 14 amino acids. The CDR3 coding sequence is TGTGCCAGCAGTTCCGGACTAGCGGTCGGCGAGCAGTACTTC. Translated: CASSSGLAVGEQYF.

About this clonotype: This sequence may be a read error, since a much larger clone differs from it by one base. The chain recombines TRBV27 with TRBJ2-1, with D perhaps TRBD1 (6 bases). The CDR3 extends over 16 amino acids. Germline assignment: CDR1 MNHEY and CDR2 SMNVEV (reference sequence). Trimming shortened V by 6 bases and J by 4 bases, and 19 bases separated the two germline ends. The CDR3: CASRPVRVGGYNEQFF. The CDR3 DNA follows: TGTGCCAGCAGACCCGTGAGGGTAGGGGGTTACAATGAGCAGTTCTTC.

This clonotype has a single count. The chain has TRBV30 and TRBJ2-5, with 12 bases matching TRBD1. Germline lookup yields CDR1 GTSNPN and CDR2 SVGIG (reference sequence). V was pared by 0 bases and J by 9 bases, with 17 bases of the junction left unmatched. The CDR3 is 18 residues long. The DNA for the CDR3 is TGTGCCTGGAGTGTACAGAGATACGGGACAGGGGGCCCAAGGGCCCAGTACTTC. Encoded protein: CAWSVQRYGTGGPRAQYF.

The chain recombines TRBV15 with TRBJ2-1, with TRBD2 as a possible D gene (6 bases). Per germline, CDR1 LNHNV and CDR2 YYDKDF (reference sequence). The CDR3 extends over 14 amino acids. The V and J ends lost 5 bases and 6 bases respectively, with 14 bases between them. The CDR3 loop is CATSPKRGGNEQFF. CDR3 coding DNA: TGTGCCACCAGCCCTAAGAGGGGAGGCAATGAGCAGTTCTTC.

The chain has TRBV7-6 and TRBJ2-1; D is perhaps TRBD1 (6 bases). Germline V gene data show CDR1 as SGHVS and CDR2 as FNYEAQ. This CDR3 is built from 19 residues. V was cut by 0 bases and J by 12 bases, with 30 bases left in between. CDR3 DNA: TGTGCCAGCAGCTTAGCCCCCATCCACAGGGACCCACGGGAATTGGGGCAGTTCTTC. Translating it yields CASSLAPIHRDPRELGQFF.

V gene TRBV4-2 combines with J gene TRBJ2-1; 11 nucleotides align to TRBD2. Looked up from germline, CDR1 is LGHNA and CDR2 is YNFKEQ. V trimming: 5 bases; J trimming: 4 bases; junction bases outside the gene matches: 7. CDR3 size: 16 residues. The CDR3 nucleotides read TGTGCCAGCAGCAAAGCGACTAGCGGGGCATACAATGAGCAGTTCTTC. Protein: CASSKATSGAYNEQFF.

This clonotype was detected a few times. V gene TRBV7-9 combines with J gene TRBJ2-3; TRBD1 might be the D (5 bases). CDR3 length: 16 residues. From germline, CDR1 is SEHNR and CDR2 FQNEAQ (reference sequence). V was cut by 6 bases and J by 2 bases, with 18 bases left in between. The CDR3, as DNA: TGTGCCAGCAGTTCCCCGGCAGGGTTGTTCACAGATACGCAGTATTTT. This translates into CASSSPAGLFTDTQYF.

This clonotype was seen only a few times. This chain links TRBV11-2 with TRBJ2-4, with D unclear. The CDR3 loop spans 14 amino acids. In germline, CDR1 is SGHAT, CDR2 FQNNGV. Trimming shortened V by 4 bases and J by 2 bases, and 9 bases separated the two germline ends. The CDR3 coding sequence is TGTGCCAGCAGCTCCCGGATCACCAAAAACATTCAGTACTTC. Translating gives CASSSRITKNIQYF.

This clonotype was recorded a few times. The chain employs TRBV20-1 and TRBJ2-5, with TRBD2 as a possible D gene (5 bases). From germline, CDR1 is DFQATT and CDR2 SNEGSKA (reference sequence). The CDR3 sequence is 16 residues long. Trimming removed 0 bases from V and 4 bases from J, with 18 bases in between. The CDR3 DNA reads TGCAGTGCTAGAGATCGGTACGGCCGGAGGCGAGAGACCCAGTACTTC. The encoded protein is CSARDRYGRRRETQYF.

DNA of the CDR3: TGTGCCAGCAGCCGACAGGGGTATGGCAATCAGCCCCAGCATTTT. This translates into CASSRQGYGNQPQHF. V usage is TRBV5-6 and J usage is TRBJ1-5; 8 nucleotides match TRBD1. The CDR3 runs 15 residues. Germline-derived CDR1 and CDR2 are SGHDT and YYEEEE. With V trimmed by 4 bases and J by 2 bases, 5 bases remained unmatched.

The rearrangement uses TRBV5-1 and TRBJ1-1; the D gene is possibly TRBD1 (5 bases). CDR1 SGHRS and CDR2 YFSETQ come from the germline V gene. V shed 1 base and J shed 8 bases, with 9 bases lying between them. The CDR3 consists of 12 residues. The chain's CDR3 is CASSLHGAEAFF. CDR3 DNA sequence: TGCGCCAGCAGCTTGCACGGGGCGGAAGCTTTCTTT.

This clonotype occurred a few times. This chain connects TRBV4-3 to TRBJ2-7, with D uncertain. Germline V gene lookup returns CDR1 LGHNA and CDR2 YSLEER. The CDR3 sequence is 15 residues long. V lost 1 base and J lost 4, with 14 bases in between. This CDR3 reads CASSQVYSARYEQYF. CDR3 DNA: TGCGCCAGCAGCCAAGTATACTCCGCGAGGTACGAGCAGTACTTC.

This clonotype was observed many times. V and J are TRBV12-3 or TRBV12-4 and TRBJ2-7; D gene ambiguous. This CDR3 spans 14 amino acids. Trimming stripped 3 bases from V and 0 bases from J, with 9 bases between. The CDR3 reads CASSFYIDSYEQYF. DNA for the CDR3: TGTGCCAGCAGTTTTTATATCGACTCCTACGAGCAGTACTTC.

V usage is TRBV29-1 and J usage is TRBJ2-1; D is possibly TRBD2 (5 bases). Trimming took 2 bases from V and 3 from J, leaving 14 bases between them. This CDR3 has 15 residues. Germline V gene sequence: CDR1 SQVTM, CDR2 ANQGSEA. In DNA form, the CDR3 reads TGCAGCGTTGAAATTGCGGGCGGCTACTACAATGAGCAGTTCTTC. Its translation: CSVEIAGGYYNEQFF.

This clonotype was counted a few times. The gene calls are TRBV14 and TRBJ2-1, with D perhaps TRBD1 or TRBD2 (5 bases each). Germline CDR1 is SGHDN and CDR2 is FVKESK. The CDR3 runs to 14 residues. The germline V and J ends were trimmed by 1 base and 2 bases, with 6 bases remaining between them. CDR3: CASSQAGPYNEQFF. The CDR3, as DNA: TGTGCCAGCAGCCAAGCGGGACCCTACAATGAGCAGTTCTTC.

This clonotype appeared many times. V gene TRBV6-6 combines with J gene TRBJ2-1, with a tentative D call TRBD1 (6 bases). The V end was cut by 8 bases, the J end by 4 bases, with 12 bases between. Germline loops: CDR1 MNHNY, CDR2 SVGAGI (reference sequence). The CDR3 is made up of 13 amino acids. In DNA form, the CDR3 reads TGTGCCAGCGTGGGGGCAGGTTACAATGAGCAGTTCTTC. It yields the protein CASVGAGYNEQFF.

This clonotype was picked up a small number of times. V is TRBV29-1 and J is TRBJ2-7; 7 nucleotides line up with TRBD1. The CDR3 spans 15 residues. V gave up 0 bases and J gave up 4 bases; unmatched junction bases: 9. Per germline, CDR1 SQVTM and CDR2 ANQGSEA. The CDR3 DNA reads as TGCAGCGTTGAAGATCTAGGGGCAGGGGGATACGAGCAGTACTTC. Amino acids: CSVEDLGAGGYEQYF.

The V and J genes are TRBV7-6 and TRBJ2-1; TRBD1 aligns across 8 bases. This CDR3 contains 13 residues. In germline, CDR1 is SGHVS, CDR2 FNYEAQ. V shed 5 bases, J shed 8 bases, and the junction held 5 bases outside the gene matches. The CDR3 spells CASSPDRGHEQFF. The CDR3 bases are TGTGCCAGCAGCCCCGACAGGGGCCATGAGCAGTTCTTC.

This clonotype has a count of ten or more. The CDR3 is CASSPIPGGSGELFF. CDR3 DNA: TGTGCCAGCAGTCCAATTCCTGGCGGGTCCGGGGAGCTGTTTTTT. The rearrangement links TRBV12-3 or TRBV12-4 to TRBJ2-2; D may be TRBD2 (5 bases). The CDR3 runs 15 residues. Trimming pared 5 bases from V and 6 bases from J, leaving 16 bases between.

CDR3 in DNA: TGCAGTGTCCAAAGTCGGTTGGACTACGAGCAGTACTTC. Its protein is CSVQSRLDYEQYF. The chain is built from TRBV20-1 and TRBJ2-7; no definite D call. Germline CDR1 and CDR2: DFQATT and SNEGSKA (reference sequence). The V end was cut by 7 bases, the J end by 3 bases, with 16 bases between. This CDR3 contains 13 residues.

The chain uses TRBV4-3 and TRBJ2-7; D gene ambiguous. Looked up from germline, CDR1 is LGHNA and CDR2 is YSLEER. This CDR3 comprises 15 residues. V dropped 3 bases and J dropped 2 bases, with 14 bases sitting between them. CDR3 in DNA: TGCGCCAGCAGCCAGGATCCCCGGGCCGCCTACGAGCAGTACTTC. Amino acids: CASSQDPRAAYEQYF.

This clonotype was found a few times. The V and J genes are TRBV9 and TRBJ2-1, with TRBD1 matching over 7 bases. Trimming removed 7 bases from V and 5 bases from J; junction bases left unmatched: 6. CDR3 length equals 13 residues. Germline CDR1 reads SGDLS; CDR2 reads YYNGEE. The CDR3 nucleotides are TGTGCCAGCGGAACAGGGGCGAACAATGAGCAGTTCTTC. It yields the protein CASGTGANNEQFF.

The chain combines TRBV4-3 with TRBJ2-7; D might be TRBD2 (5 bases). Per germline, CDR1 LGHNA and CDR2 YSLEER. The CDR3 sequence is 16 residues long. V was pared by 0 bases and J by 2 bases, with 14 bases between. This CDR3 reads CASSQDVGRAPYEQYF. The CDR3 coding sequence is TGCGCCAGCAGCCAAGATGTGGGGAGAGCGCCCTACGAGCAGTACTTC.